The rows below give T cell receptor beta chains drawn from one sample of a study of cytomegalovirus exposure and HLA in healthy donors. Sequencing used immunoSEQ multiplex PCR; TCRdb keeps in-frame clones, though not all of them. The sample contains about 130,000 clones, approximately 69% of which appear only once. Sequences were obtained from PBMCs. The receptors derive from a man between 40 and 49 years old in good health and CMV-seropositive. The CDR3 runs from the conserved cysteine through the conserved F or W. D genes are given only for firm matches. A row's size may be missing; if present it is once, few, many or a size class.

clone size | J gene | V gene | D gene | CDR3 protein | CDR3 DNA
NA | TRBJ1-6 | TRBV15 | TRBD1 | CATSRVTGARNSPLHF | TGTGCCACCAGCAGAGTAACAGGGGCCAGGAATTCACCCCTCCACTTT
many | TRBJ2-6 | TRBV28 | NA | CASRYRASGANVLTF | TGTGCCAGCAGGTACAGGGCCTCTGGGGCCAACGTCCTGACTTTC
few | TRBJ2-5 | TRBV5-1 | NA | CASSLKETQYF | TGCGCCAGCAGCCTAAAAGAGACCCAGTACTTC
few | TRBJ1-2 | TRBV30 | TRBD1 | CAWSPWTGGGYTF | TGTGCCTGGAGTCCCTGGACAGGGGGTGGCTACACCTTC
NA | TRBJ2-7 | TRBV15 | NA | CATSRDRTGYKQYF | TGTGCCACCAGCAGAGATCGGACGGGGTATAAGCAGTACTTC
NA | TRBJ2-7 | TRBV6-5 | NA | CASSPGSRYEQYF | TGTGCCAGCAGTCCCGGGAGCCGGTACGAGCAGTACTTC
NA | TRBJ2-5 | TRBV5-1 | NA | CASSALSGSQETQYF | TGCGCCAGCAGCGCACTTAGCGGTTCACAAGAGACCCAGTACTTC
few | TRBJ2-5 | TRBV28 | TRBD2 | CASSFGSSGGAAAGTQYF | TGTGCCAGCAGTTTCGGGTCTAGCGGGGGGGCTGCGGCGGGGACCCAGTACTTC
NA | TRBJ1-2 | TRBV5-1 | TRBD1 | CASSTQGNYGYTF | TGCGCCAGCAGCACACAGGGGAACTATGGCTACACCTTC
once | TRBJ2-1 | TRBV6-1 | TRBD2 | CASSETERGGPSHNEQFF | TGTGCCAGCAGTGAAACGGAGCGGGGGGGCCCGTCCCACAATGAGCAGTTCTTC
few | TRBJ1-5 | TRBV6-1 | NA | CASKNPAGNNQPQHF | TGTGCCAGCAAGAACCCGGCGGGGAACAATCAGCCCCAGCATTTT
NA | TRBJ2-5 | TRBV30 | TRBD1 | CAWLGQGWETQYF | TGTGCCTGGCTTGGACAGGGCTGGGAGACCCAGTACTTC
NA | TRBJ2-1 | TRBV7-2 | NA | CASSLVERGGEQFF | TGTGCCAGCAGCTTAGTGGAGAGGGGAGGTGAGCAGTTCTTC
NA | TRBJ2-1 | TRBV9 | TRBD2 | CASSVGLAGGNEQFF | TGTGCCAGCAGCGTTGGGCTAGCGGGAGGCAATGAGCAGTTCTTC
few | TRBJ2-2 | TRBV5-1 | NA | CASSRDFHANTGELFF | TGCGCCAGCAGCAGAGACTTTCACGCGAACACCGGGGAGCTGTTTTTT
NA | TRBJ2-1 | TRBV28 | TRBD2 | CASSTAGVEQFF | TGTGCCAGCAGTACCGCGGGGGTTGAGCAGTTCTTC
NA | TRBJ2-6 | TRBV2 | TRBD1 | CASRPGQGVTGANVLTF | TGTGCCAGCAGGCCGGGACAGGGAGTGACTGGGGCCAACGTCCTGACTTTC
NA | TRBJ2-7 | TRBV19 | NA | CASSTDTPYEQYF | TGTGCCAGTAGTACGGACACCCCCTACGAGCAGTACTTC
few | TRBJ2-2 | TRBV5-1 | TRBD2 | CASSPLNGGSGYAGELFF | TGCGCCAGCAGCCCCCTGAATGGGGGTAGCGGGTACGCCGGGGAGCTGTTTTTT
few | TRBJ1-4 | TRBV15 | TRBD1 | CATSREKTGTAEKLFF | TGTGCCACCAGCAGAGAAAAAACCGGGACAGCTGAAAAACTGTTTTTT
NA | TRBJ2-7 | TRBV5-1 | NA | CASSLEPTPTGEQYF | TGCGCCAGCAGCTTGGAACCCACCCCAACGGGCGAGCAGTACTTC
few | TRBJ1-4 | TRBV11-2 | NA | CASSFQEKLFF | TGTGCCAGCAGCTTCCAGGAAAAACTGTTTTTT
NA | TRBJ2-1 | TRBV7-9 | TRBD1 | CASSLADRVQFF | TGTGCCAGCAGCTTAGCGGACAGGGTGCAGTTCTTC
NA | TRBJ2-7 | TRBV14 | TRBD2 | CASRLAGGFEQYF | TGTGCCAGCAGACTAGCGGGAGGTTTCGAGCAGTACTTC
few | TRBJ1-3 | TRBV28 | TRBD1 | CASRSGTGGGGNTIYF | TGTGCCAGCAGGTCCGGGACAGGGGGCGGTGGAAACACCATATATTTT
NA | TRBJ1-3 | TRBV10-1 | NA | CASSEVAVSGNTIYF | TGCGCCAGCAGTGAGGTGGCGGTCTCTGGAAACACCATATATTTT
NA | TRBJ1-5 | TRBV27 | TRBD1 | CASSLAGGNQPQHF | TGTGCCAGCAGTTTAGCAGGGGGGAATCAGCCCCAGCATTTT
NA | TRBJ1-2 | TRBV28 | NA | CASRTPSQGPHGYTF | TGTGCCAGCAGGACCCCATCACAGGGACCCCATGGCTACACCTTC
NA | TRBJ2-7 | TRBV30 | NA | CAWQVGGSLEQYF | TGTGCCTGGCAAGTAGGAGGGTCCCTGGAGCAGTACTTC
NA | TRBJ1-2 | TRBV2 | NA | CASTWDTPNYGYTF | TGTGCCAGCACATGGGACACCCCTAACTATGGCTACACCTTC
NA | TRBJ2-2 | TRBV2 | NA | CASSDRQRNTGELFF | TGTGCCAGCAGCGACCGACAGAGAAACACCGGGGAGCTGTTTTTT
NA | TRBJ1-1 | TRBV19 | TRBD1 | CASSSPWTGKTEAFF | TGTGCCAGTAGCTCGCCCTGGACAGGGAAGACTGAAGCTTTCTTT
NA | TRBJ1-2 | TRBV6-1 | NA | CASSEGQIFYGYTF | TGTGCCAGCAGTGAAGGACAGATATTCTATGGCTACACCTTC
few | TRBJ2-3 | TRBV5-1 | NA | CASSLLVADTQYF | TGCGCCAGCAGCTTGCTAGTCGCGGATACGCAGTATTTT
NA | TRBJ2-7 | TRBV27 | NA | CASSLMAGGFYEQYF | TGTGCCAGCAGTTTAATGGCAGGGGGGTTTTACGAGCAGTACTTC
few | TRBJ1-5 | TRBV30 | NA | CAWNHRSSAQHF | TGTGCCTGGAATCACCGTTCATCGGCCCAGCATTTT
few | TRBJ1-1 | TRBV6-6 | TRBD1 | CASSYSTGPEAFF | TGTGCCAGCAGTTACTCGACAGGGCCTGAAGCTTTCTTT
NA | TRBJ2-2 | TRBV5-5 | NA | CASSRTRGNTGELFF | TGTGCCAGCAGCCGGACTCGGGGAAACACCGGGGAGCTGTTTTTT
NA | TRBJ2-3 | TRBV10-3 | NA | CAIRSRVETDTQYF | TGTGCCATCAGGAGCAGGGTTGAAACAGATACGCAGTATTTT
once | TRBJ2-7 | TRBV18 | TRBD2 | CASSPGTSGGALRYEQYF | TGTGCCAGCTCACCCGGGACTAGCGGAGGGGCCCTTCGCTACGAGCAGTACTTC
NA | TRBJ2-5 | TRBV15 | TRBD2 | CATSTPLAGGQETQYF | TGTGCCACCAGCACACCACTAGCGGGGGGCCAAGAGACCCAGTACTTC
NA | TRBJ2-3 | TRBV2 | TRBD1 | CASSGGTGNTDTQYF | TGTGCCAGCAGTGGTGGGACAGGAAACACAGATACGCAGTATTTT
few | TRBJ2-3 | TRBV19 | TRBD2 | CASRSTTGAGGTDTQYF | TGTGCCAGTAGGTCCACGACAGGAGCGGGAGGGACAGATACGCAGTATTTT
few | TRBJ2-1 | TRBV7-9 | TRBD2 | CVGGTSGSNEQFF | TGTGTTGGGGGGACTAGCGGGAGCAATGAGCAGTTCTTC
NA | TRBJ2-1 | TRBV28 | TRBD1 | CASSFGDRDYNEQFF | TGTGCCAGCAGTTTCGGAGACAGGGACTACAATGAGCAGTTCTTC
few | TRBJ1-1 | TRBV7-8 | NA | CASSLAFGGATEAFF | TGTGCCAGCAGCTTAGCGTTCGGGGGGGCCACTGAAGCTTTCTTT